These 30 T cell receptor beta chains were all obtained from the same sample, sequenced in a study of CD8 T cells in ankylosing spondylitis. Each CDR3 protein gets one entry after TCRdb re-called the 5' RACE reads with MiXCR. Counted here are roughly 240,000 distinct CDR3 sequences, roughly a third occurring once; the ten biggest clones make up roughly 4.2%. The material sequenced was blood, either unsorted or a sorted T cell fraction (not recorded which). These receptors originate from a male donor with ankylosing spondylitis or in good health (not recorded which).

The rearrangement links TRBV20-1 to TRBJ1-5; D gene ambiguous. CDR1 is DFQATT, CDR2 SNEGSKA, per germline (reference sequence). The CDR3 has 16 residues. V gave up 6 bases and J gave up 6 bases, with 24 bases separating them. DNA of the CDR3: TGCAGTGCCTTAGAAGGCGGGGAATGGTATGGTCAGCCCCAGCATTTT. Its translation: CSALEGGEWYGQPQHF.

This sequence joins TRBV5-6 and TRBJ2-1; 10 bases are a match to TRBD2. The V segment lost 3 bases and the J segment 9 bases; nucleotides outside the gene matches: 9. CDR3 length: 15 amino acids. The germline gives CDR1 SGHDT, CDR2 YYEEEE. The CDR3 protein is CASSSKRGGHLEQFF. As DNA, the CDR3 is TGTGCCAGCAGCTCAAAGCGGGGGGGCCATCTTGAGCAGTTCTTC. The complete variable domain, with remaining parts taken from reference TRBV5-6 and TRBJ2-1, reads DAGVTQSPTHLIKTRGQQVTLRCSPKSGHDTVSWYQQALGQGPQFIFQYYEEEERQRGNFPDRFSGHQFPNYSSELNVNALLLGDSALYLCASSSKRGGHLEQFFGPGTRLTVL.

The V and J genes are TRBV20-1 and TRBJ1-4; weak D call: TRBD1 (6 bases). Germline V gene data show CDR1 as DFQATT and CDR2 as SNEGSKA (reference sequence). V dropped 5 bases and J dropped 8 bases, with 15 bases sitting between them. CDR3 size: 13 residues. Here the CDR3 DNA reads TGCAGTGCTTTACAGGGTGGTGGGGAAAAACTGTTTTTT. Amino acid sequence: CSALQGGGEKLFF.

This clonotype came up a few times. The V call is TRBV9, the J call TRBJ1-1; D is undetermined. The germline V gene encodes CDR1 SGDLS and CDR2 YYNGEE. The CDR3 covers 14 residues. Trimming stripped 3 bases from V and 1 base from J, with 10 bases between. The CDR3 loop is CASSEGHWNTEAFF. The CDR3 DNA reads as TGTGCCAGCAGCGAGGGCCATTGGAACACTGAAGCTTTCTTT.

This chain connects TRBV4-2 to TRBJ2-1, with 11 bases that match TRBD2. Germline trimming cut 1 base from V and 0 bases from J; bases unmatched to any gene: 11. Germline-derived CDR1 and CDR2 are LGHNA and YNFKEQ. The CDR3 has 20 amino acids. The CDR3 DNA reads TGTGCCAGCAGCCAAGTGCCCACTAGCGGGGGCCGCCGCTCCTACAATGAGCAGTTCTTC. The encoded protein is CASSQVPTSGGRRSYNEQFF.

The CDR3 coding sequence is TGCGCCAGCAGCCAAGAAGGCAGGGGGGAAGCTTTCTTT. It translates to CASSQEGRGEAFF. The gene calls are TRBV4-1 and TRBJ1-1, with TRBD1 matching 7 bases. CDR1 MGHRA and CDR2 YSYEKL come from the germline V gene. The V segment lost 0 bases and the J segment 8 bases; nucleotides outside the gene matches: 3. CDR3 size: 13 residues.

This clonotype was counted a few times. The chain is built from TRBV7-9 and TRBJ2-7, with 10 bases matching TRBD1. This CDR3 is 16 amino acids long. The J segment lost 3 bases and the V segment lost 5 bases, leaving 10 bases of the junction unmatched. Germline V gene lookup returns CDR1 SEHNR and CDR2 FQNEAQ (reference sequence). This CDR3 reads CASSPGTGEVLYEQYF. Here the CDR3 DNA reads TGTGCCAGCAGCCCGGGGACAGGGGAAGTTCTCTACGAGCAGTACTTC.

This rearrangement joins TRBV5-1 to TRBJ2-3; 8 bases are a match to TRBD1. The CDR3 is made up of 15 amino acids. The ends lost 4 bases at V and 0 bases at J; junction bases unmatched: 4. CDR1 SGHRS and CDR2 YFSETQ come from the germline V gene. In nucleotides, the CDR3 is TGCGCCAGCAGCCAAGGACAGGGAAGCACAGATACGCAGTATTTT. It encodes CASSQGQGSTDTQYF.

This clonotype was counted a few times. The rearrangement links TRBV12-3 or TRBV12-4 to TRBJ2-2; the D gene is possibly TRBD1 (6 bases). V was trimmed by 4 bases and J by 3 bases, leaving 6 bases between them. The CDR3 sequence is 13 residues long. In DNA, the CDR3 is TGTGCCAGCAGTTGGGGGCACACCGGGGAGCTGTTTTTT. Protein sequence: CASSWGHTGELFF.

The chain joins TRBV27 to TRBJ1-4; 7 bases fit TRBD1. With V trimmed by 5 bases and J by 8 bases, 8 bases remained unmatched. The CDR3 has 14 residues. The V gene's germline CDR1 is MNHEY and CDR2 SMNVEV (reference sequence). CDR3 loop: CASSPRTGPEKLFF. The CDR3 coding sequence is TGTGCCAGCAGTCCGAGGACAGGTCCCGAAAAACTGTTTTTT.

This clonotype was counted a few times. This rearrangement joins TRBV15 to TRBJ2-7, with D possibly being TRBD1 or TRBD2 (5 bases each). The CDR3 is 14 residues long. Trimming removed 0 bases from V and 3 bases from J, with 9 bases in between. The germline V gene encodes CDR1 LNHNV and CDR2 YYDKDF (reference sequence). The CDR3 reads CATSRDKGSYEQYF. DNA of the CDR3: TGTGCCACCAGCAGAGATAAGGGGAGCTACGAGCAGTACTTC.

In this sample, this clonotype turned up many times. The gene calls are TRBV25-1 and TRBJ1-1; 7 bases are a match to TRBD1. J gave up 0 bases and V 5 bases, and 3 bases lay outside the gene matches. Germline V gene data show CDR1 as MGHDK and CDR2 as SYGVNS. The CDR3 sequence is 14 residues long. The CDR3 here is CASSIQGMNTEAFF. The CDR3 region has the DNA TGTGCCAGCAGTATACAGGGGATGAACACTGAAGCTTTCTTT.

This clonotype was seen a handful of times. The genes are TRBV20-1 and TRBJ2-7; 7 bases align to TRBD2. Looked up from germline, CDR1 is DFQATT and CDR2 is SNEGSKA (reference sequence). Unmatched junction bases numbered 8, after V lost 5 bases and J lost 7 bases. CDR3 size: 12 residues. The CDR3 coding sequence is TGCAGTGCTGTGAAGCGGGGAGGGGAGCAGTACTTC. Translation gives CSAVKRGGEQYF.

V gene TRBV12-3 or TRBV12-4 combines with J gene TRBJ2-3, with D perhaps TRBD1 (6 bases). Between the trimmed V and J ends, which lost 11 bases and 5 bases, there was a span of 20 bases. CDR3 length: 14 residues. The CDR3 loop is CALSLGTPRDTQYF. Written as DNA, the CDR3 is TGTGCCCTCAGTTTGGGGACACCGCGAGATACGCAGTATTTT.

This clonotype was seen a few times. This sequence joins TRBV10-3 and TRBJ1-5; D remains unclear. Germline lookup yields CDR1 ENHRY and CDR2 SYGVKD. This CDR3 comprises 13 residues. Trimming stripped 6 bases from V and 1 base from J, with 7 bases between. The CDR3 region is CAISRGSNQPQHF. DNA for the CDR3: TGTGCCATCAGCCGAGGCAGCAATCAGCCCCAGCATTTT.

This clonotype was recorded at least ten times. This sequence joins TRBV20-1 and TRBJ1-5; D not certain. The CDR3 has 12 amino acids. Germline-derived CDR1 and CDR2 are DFQATT and SNEGSKA (reference sequence). V gave up 3 bases and J gave up 7 bases, with 10 bases separating them. CDR3 region: CSARSPSQPQHF. CDR3 sequence (DNA): TGCAGTGCTAGGTCCCCCAGCCAGCCCCAGCATTTT.

In this sample, this clonotype turned up a few times. The rearrangement links TRBV10-3 to TRBJ2-3, with D perhaps assigned TRBD1 or TRBD2 (5 bases each). CDR3 length equals 14 residues. The V end was cut by 6 bases, the J end by 0 bases, with 10 bases between. Germline V gives CDR1 ENHRY, CDR2 SYGVKD. As DNA, the CDR3 is TGTGCCATCAGGGCCCGGGACAGCACAGATACGCAGTATTTT. This translates into CAIRARDSTDTQYF.

V gene TRBV10-3 combines with J gene TRBJ2-7, with D possibly TRBD1 on 5 matching bases. The CDR3 sequence is 15 residues long. Trimming shortened V by 6 bases and J by 0 bases, and 15 bases separated the two germline ends. Looked up from germline, CDR1 is ENHRY and CDR2 is SYGVKD. The CDR3 loop is CAISPQGIDSYEQYF. The DNA for the CDR3 is TGTGCCATCAGCCCCCAGGGAATCGACTCCTACGAGCAGTACTTC.

There are many counts of this clonotype. The chain combines TRBV20-1 with TRBJ2-1, with TRBD2 matching over 14 bases. The CDR3 length is 13 residues. Trimming at V came to 6 bases and at J to 7 bases, leaving 2 bases not matched to a gene. CDR1 is DFQATT and CDR2 is SNEGSKA in the germline V gene (reference sequence). In DNA, the CDR3 is TGCAGTGCGGGGACTAGCGGGGGTAATGAGCAGTTCTTC. Its protein is CSAGTSGGNEQFF.

This clonotype turned up a few times. The chain carries TRBV7-9 and TRBJ2-5; D may match TRBD1 or TRBD2 (5 bases each). The CDR3 consists of 15 residues. V was clipped by 5 bases and J by 5 bases, with 18 bases between them. Germline CDR1 is SEHNR and CDR2 is FQNEAQ (reference sequence). The CDR3 is CASSRLLGVRETQYF. CDR3 bases: TGTGCCAGCAGCCGACTTTTGGGGGTTCGGGAGACCCAGTACTTC.

The chain's CDR3 is CASSHLSSYNEQFF. As DNA, the CDR3 is TGTGCCAGCAGCCACCTTAGCTCCTACAATGAGCAGTTCTTC. V gene TRBV7-7 combines with J gene TRBJ2-1; D ambiguous. CDR3 size: 14 residues. The germline V gene encodes CDR1 SSHAT and CDR2 FNYEAQ (reference sequence). V was cut by 5 bases and J by 0 bases, with 8 bases left in between. The variable domain in full, completed from reference TRBV7-7 and TRBJ2-1, reads GAGVSQSPRYKVTKRGQDVTLRCDPISSHATLYWYQQALGQGPEFLTYFNYEAQPDKSGLPSDRFSAERPEGSISTLTIQRTEQRDSAMYRCASSHLSSYNEQFFGPGTRLTVL.

This chain connects TRBV5-4 to TRBJ2-1; D possibly uses TRBD1 or TRBD2 (5 bases each). The V end was cut by 1 base, the J end by 0 bases, with 14 bases between. CDR3 length: 17 residues. Germline V gene lookup returns CDR1 SGHNT and CDR2 YYREEE (reference sequence). The CDR3 DNA reads as TGTGCCAGCAGCTTGCCCCCGGGGCGTGCCTCCTACAATGAGCAGTTCTTC. Its protein is CASSLPPGRASYNEQFF.

This sequence joins TRBV12-3 or TRBV12-4 and TRBJ1-4; a possible D gene is TRBD1 (5 bases). The V gene lost 6 bases and the J gene lost 7 bases, with 12 bases spanning the gap. This CDR3 has 13 amino acids. The CDR3 DNA reads as TGTGCCAGCAGCCTCCGACAGTTTGAAAAACTGTTTTTT. Translation gives CASSLRQFEKLFF.

The chain recombines TRBV28 with TRBJ2-7, with D unresolved. Deletions cut 2 bases from V and 2 bases from J, with 10 bases between. Germline values: CDR1 MDHEN, CDR2 SYDVKM. The CDR3 consists of 14 residues. The CDR3 region has the DNA TGTGCCAGCAGTTTAAAGGGCCCCACCTACGAGCAGTACTTC. As protein: CASSLKGPTYEQYF.

The chain uses TRBV6-4 and TRBJ2-7; D gene uncertain. CDR1 is MRHNA and CDR2 is SNTAGT in the germline V gene. The V and J ends lost 4 bases and 0 bases respectively, with 10 bases between them. This CDR3 region has 14 residues. Here the CDR3 DNA reads TGTGCCAGCAGTGTCCCGACCAGCTCCTACGAGCAGTACTTC. Residues: CASSVPTSSYEQYF.

This clonotype was seen only a few times. The chain combines TRBV4-1 with TRBJ2-7; TRBD1 agrees at 9 bases. Looked up from germline, CDR1 is MGHRA and CDR2 is YSYEKL. The CDR3 loop spans 16 amino acids. V was pared by 4 bases and J by 3 bases, with 10 bases of the junction left unmatched. The CDR3 DNA sequence: TGCGCCAGCAGCCTAACTCCGGGACAGGGCGGCTACGAGCAGTACTTC. Its protein product is CASSLTPGQGGYEQYF.

The chain carries TRBV15 and TRBJ2-3; TRBD2 matches at 11 bases. The germline V gene has CDR1 LNHNV and CDR2 YYDKDF (reference sequence). This CDR3 has 14 amino acids. The V and J ends lost 8 bases and 4 bases, in that order; junction bases with no gene match: 5. The CDR3 coding sequence is TGTGCCACCGCCACTAGCGGGGGACCAGATACGCAGTATTTT. Translating it yields CATATSGGPDTQYF.

The chain links TRBV30 to TRBJ2-7; 8 bases are shared with TRBD1. In germline, CDR1 is GTSNPN, CDR2 SVGIG (reference sequence). The CDR3 is 13 amino acids. The trim removed 2 bases at V and 4 bases at J, leaving 4 bases unmatched. CDR3 region: CAWSLGQGYEQYF. The CDR3 coding sequence is TGTGCCTGGAGTCTAGGACAGGGTTACGAGCAGTACTTC.

This clonotype was seen many times. The gene calls are TRBV6-1 and TRBJ2-1; perhaps D is TRBD1 or TRBD2 (5 bases each). The V and J ends lost 6 bases and 1 base respectively, with 16 bases between them. Germline CDR1 MNHNS, CDR2 SASEGT. The CDR3 is made up of 16 amino acids. CDR3 protein: CASRTGTDASYNEQFF. CDR3 DNA sequence: TGTGCCAGCAGAACCGGGACCGACGCTTCCTACAATGAGCAGTTCTTC.

The rearrangement links TRBV18 to TRBJ2-7, with D tentatively TRBD2 (5 bases). The CDR3 is 15 amino acids. Trimming took 6 bases from V and 2 from J, leaving 17 bases between them. In germline, CDR1 is KGHSH, CDR2 LQKENI. CDR3 nucleotides: TGTGCCAGCTCCCGAAGTCGGGGAGCCACCTACGAGCAGTACTTC. The encoded protein is CASSRSRGATYEQYF.